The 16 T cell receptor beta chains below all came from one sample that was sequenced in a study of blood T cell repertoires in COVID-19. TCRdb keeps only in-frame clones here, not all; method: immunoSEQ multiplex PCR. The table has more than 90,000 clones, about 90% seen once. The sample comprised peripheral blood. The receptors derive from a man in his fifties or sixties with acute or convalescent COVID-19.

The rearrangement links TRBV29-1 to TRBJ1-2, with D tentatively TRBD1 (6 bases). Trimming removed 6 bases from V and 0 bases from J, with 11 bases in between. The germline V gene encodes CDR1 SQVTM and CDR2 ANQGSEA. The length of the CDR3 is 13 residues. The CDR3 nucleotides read TGCAGCGTGGGGGGGCTGACTAACTATGGCTACACCTTC. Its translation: CSVGGLTNYGYTF. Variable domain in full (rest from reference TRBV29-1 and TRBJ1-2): SAVISQKPSRDICQRGTSLTIQCQVDSQVTMMFWYRQQPGQSLTLIATANQGSEATYESGFVIDKFPISRPNLTFSTLTVSNMSPEDSSIYLCSVGGLTNYGYTFGSGTRLTVV.

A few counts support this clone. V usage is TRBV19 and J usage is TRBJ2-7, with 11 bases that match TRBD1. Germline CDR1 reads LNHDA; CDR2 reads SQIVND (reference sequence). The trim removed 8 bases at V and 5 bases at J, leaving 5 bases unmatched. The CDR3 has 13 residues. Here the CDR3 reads CASDGQGADEQYF. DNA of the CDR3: TGTGCCAGTGATGGACAGGGGGCCGACGAGCAGTACTTC.

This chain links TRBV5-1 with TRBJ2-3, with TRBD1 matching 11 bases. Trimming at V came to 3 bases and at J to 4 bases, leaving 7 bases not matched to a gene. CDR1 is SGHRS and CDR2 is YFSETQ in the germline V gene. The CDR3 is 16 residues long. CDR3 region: CASSWTGQGASDTQYF. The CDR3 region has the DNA TGCGCCAGCAGCTGGACCGGACAGGGGGCGTCAGATACGCAGTATTTT.

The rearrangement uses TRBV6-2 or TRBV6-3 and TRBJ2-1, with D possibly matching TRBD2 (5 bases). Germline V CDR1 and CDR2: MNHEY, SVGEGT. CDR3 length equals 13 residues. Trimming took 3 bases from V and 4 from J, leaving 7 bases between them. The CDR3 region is CASSYTSYNEQFF. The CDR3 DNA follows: TGTGCCAGCAGTTATACTAGTTACAATGAGCAGTTCTTC.

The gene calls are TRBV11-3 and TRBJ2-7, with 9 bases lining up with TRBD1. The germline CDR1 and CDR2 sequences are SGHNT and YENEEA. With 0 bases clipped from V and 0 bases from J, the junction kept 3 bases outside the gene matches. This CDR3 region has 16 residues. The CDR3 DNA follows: TGTGCCAGCAGCTTAGAGATGACAGGGGGCTCCTACGAGCAGTACTTC. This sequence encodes CASSLEMTGGSYEQYF.

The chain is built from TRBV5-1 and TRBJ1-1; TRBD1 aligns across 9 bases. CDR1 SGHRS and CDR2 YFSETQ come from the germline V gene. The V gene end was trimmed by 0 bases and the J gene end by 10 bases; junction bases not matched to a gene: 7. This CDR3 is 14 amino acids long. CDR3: CASSLEDRGRIAFF. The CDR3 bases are TGCGCCAGCAGCTTGGAAGACAGGGGGAGAATAGCTTTCTTT.

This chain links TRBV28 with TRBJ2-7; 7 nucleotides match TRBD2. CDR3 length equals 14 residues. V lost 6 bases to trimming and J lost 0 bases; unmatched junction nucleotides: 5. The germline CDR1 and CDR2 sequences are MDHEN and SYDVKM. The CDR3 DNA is TGTGCCAGCAGCCCTAGCGGTAGCTCCTACGAGCAGTACTTC. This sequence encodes CASSPSGSSYEQYF.

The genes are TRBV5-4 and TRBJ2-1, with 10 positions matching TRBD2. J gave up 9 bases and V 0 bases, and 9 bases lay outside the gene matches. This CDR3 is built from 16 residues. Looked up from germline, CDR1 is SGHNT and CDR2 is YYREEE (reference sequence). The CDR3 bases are TGTGCCAGCAGCTTGGCAAAGCGGGGGGGCCACGGTGAGCAGTTCTTC. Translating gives CASSLAKRGGHGEQFF.

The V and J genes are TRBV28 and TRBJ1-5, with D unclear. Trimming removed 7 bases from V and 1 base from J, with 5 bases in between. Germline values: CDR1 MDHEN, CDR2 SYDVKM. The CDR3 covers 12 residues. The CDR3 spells CASKESNQPQHF. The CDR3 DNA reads TGTGCCAGCAAGGAGAGCAATCAGCCCCAGCATTTT.

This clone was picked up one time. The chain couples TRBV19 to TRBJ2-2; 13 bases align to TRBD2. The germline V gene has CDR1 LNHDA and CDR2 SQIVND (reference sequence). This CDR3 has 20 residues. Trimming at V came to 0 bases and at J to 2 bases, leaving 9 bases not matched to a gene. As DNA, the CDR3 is TGTGCCAGTAGTATAGAGAGGACTAGCGGGGGCCTTCTTAACACCGGGGAGCTGTTTTTT. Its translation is CASSIERTSGGLLNTGELFF.

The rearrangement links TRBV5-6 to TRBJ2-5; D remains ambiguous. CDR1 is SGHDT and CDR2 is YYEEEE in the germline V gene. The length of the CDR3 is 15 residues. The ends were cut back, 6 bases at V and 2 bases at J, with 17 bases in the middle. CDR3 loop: CASIRTQVLQETQYF. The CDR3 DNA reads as TGTGCCAGCATAAGAACCCAGGTGTTACAAGAGACCCAGTACTTC.

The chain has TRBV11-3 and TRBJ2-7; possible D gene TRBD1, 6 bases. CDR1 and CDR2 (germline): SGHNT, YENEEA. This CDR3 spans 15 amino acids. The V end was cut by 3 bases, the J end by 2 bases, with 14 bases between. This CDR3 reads CASSFWDTETYEQYF. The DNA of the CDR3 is TGTGCCAGCAGCTTTTGGGACACGGAAACCTACGAGCAGTACTTC.

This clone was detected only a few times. The CDR3 DNA follows: TGTGCCGCGGGCTGGGGAGCCAAAAACATTCAGTACTTC. It translates to CAAGWGAKNIQYF. The chain is built from TRBV21-1 and TRBJ2-4; the D call of TRBD2 is as the table states it, not checked on the DNA. TRBV21-1 represents a pseudogene. There are 13 residues in the CDR3.

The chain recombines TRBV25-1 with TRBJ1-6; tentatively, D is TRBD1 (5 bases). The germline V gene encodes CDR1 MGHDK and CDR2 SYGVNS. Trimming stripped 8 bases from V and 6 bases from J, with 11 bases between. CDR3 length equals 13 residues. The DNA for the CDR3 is TGTGCCAGCGGATTAGGGGTTAATTCACCCCTCCACTTT. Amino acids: CASGLGVNSPLHF.

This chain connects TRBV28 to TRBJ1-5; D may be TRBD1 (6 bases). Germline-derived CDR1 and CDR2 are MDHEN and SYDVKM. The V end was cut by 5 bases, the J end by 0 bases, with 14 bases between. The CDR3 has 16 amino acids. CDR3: CASSRRTVNSNQPQHF. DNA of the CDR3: TGTGCCAGCAGTCGCCGGACAGTAAATAGCAATCAGCCCCAGCATTTT.

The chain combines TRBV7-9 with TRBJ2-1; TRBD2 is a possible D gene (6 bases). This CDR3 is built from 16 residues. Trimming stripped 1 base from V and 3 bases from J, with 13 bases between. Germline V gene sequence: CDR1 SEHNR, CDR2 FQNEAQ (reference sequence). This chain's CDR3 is CASSLDPGRSYNEQFF. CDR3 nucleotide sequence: TGTGCCAGCAGCTTAGACCCCGGGAGAAGCTACAATGAGCAGTTCTTC.